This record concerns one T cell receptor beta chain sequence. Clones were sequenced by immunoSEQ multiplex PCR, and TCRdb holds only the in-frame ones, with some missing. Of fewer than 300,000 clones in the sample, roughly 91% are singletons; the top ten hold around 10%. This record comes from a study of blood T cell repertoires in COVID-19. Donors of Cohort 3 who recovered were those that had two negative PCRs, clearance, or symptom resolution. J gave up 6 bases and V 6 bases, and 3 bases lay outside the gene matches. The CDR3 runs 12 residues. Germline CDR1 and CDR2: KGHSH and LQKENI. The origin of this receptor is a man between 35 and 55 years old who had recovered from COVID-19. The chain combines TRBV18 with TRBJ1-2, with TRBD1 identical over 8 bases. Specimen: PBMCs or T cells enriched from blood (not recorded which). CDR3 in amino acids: CASSGTGDGYTF. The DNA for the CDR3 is TGTGCCAGCTCGGGGACAGGAGATGGCTACACCTTC.